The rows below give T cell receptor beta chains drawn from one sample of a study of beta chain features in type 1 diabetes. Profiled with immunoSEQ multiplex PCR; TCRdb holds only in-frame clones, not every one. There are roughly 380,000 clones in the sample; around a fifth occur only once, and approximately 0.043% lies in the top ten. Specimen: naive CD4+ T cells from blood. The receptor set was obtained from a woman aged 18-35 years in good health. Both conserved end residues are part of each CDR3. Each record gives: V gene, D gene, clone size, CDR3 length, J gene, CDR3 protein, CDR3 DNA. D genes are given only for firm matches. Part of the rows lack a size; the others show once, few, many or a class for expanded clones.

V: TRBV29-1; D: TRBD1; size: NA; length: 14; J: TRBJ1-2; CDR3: CSVEQGQASYGYTF; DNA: TGCAGCGTTGAACAGGGACAGGCGAGCTATGGCTACACCTTC
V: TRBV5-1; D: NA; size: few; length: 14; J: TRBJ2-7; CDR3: CASSSIYSSYEQYF; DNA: TGCGCCAGCAGCTCAATTTATAGCTCCTACGAGCAGTACTTC
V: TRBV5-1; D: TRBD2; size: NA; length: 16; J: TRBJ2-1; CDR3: CASRTPGGPGYNEQFF; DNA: TGCGCCAGCAGAACGCCGGGGGGGCCAGGCTACAATGAGCAGTTCTTC
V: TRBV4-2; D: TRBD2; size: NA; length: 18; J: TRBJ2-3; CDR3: CASSQDLRLAGGGDTQYF; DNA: TGTGCCAGCAGCCAAGATCTGAGGCTAGCGGGGGGAGGCGATACGCAGTATTTT
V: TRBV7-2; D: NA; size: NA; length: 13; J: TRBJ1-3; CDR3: CASSLSQGDTIYF; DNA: TGTGCCAGCAGCTTATCCCAGGGTGACACCATATATTTT
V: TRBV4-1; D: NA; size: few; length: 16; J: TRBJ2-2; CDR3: CASSQDRDILTGELFF; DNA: TGCGCCAGCAGCCAAGATCGGGACATCTTGACCGGGGAGCTGTTTTTT
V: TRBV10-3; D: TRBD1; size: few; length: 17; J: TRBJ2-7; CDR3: CAIRGGQGRRGSYEQYF; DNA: TGTGCCATCAGAGGGGGACAGGGCCGTCGAGGGTCCTACGAGCAGTACTTC
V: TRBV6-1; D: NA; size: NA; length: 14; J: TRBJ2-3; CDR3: CASSPRAGSDTQYF; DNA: TGTGCCAGCAGCCCACGAGCAGGATCGGATACGCAGTATTTT
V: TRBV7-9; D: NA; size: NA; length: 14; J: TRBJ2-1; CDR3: CASSLQGFYNEQFF; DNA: TGTGCCAGCAGCTTGCAGGGATTCTACAATGAGCAGTTCTTC
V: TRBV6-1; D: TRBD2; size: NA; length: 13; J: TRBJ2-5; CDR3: CASTLAGKETQYF; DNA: TGTGCCAGCACGCTAGCGGGGAAAGAGACCCAGTACTTC
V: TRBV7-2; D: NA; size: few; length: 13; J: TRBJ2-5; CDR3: CASSLGSAPTQYF; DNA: TGTGCCAGCAGCTTAGGGTCCGCGCCGACCCAGTACTTC
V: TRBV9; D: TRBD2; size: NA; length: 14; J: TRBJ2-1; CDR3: CASSSGLAPNEQFF; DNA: TGTGCCAGCAGCTCCGGACTAGCGCCAAATGAGCAGTTCTTC
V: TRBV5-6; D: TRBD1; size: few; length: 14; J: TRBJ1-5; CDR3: CASSLQGVSQPQHF; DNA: TGTGCCAGCAGTCTTCAGGGGGTTAGTCAGCCCCAGCATTTT
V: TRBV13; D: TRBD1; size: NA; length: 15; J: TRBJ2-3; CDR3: CASSSGQGRADTQYF; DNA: TGTGCCAGCAGCTCGGGACAGGGGAGGGCAGATACGCAGTATTTT
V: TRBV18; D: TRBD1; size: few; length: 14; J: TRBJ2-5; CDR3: CASSQGTGQETQYF; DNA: TGTGCCAGCTCACAGGGGACAGGCCAAGAGACCCAGTACTTC
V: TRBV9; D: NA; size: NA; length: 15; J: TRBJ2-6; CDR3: CASSVAGSGANVLTF; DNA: TGTGCCAGCAGCGTAGCAGGGTCTGGGGCCAACGTCCTGACTTTC
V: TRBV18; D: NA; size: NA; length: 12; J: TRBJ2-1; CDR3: CASSPIDNEQFF; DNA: TGTGCCAGCTCACCAATCGACAATGAGCAGTTCTTC
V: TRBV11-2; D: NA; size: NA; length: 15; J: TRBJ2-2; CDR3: CASSQIRGLHWELFF; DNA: TGTGCCAGCAGCCAAATCCGAGGGCTACACTGGGAGCTGTTTTTT
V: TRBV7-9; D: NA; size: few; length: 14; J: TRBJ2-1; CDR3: CASSVGTGVNEQFF; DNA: TGTGCCAGCAGCGTGGGGACTGGAGTCAATGAGCAGTTCTTC
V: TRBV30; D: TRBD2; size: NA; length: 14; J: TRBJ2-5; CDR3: CAWRGAGDRNGQYF; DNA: TGTGCCTGGCGGGGAGCGGGAGACCGGAATGGGCAGTACTTC
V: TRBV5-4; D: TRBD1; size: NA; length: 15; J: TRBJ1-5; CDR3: CASSSGQASNQPQHF; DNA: TGTGCCAGCAGTTCCGGACAGGCCAGCAATCAGCCCCAGCATTTT
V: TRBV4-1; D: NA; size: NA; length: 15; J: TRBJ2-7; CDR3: CASSIQVVRSYEQYF; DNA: TGCGCCAGCAGCATACAGGTGGTTAGGTCCTACGAGCAGTACTTC
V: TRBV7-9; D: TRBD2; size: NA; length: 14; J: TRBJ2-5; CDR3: CASKNPTSRGTQYF; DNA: TGTGCCAGCAAAAACCCGACTAGCAGAGGGACCCAGTACTTC
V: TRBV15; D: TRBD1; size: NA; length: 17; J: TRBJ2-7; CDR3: CATSRDLADRGGNEQYF; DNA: TGTGCCACCAGCAGAGATCTAGCGGACAGGGGCGGGAACGAGCAGTACTTC
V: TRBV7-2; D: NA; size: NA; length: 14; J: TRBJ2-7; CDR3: CASRRSSSSYEQYF; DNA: TGTGCCAGCAGACGCTCCTCGAGCTCCTACGAGCAGTACTTC
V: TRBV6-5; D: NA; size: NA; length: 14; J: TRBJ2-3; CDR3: CASSSAPGRHTQYF; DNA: TGTGCCAGCAGTTCCGCACCGGGGAGACATACGCAGTATTTT
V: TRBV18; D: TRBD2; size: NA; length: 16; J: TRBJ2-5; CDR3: CASSPQSSGSLKTQYF; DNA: TGTGCCAGCTCACCACAGAGTAGCGGGAGTCTAAAGACCCAGTACTTC
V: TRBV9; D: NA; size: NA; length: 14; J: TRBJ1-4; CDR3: CASSVGQGREKLFF; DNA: TGTGCCAGCAGCGTAGGTCAGGGTAGAGAAAAACTGTTTTTT
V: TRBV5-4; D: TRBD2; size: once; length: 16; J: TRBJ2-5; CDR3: CASSLRLAGGQETQYF; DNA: TGTGCCAGCAGCCTACGGCTAGCGGGGGGGCAAGAGACCCAGTACTTC